A single sample is the source of the 2 T cell receptor beta chains below, sequenced in a study of T-cell memory formation after mild COVID-19. A single record per CDR3 protein comes from TCRdb applying MiXCR to the 5' RACE reads. The profile shows roughly 160,000 distinct CDR3 sequences, approximately 13% of them singletons. Sequenced: PBMCs or a T cell subset sorted from them (not recorded which). These receptors were obtained from a man aged 18 to 30 who had mild COVID-19 (a few samples of this study predate the infection). Cell type and time point are not known.

This clonotype was seen at least ten times. V is TRBV9 and J is TRBJ2-3; D is unclear. Trimming took off 4 bases at V and 2 bases at J, with 14 bases between the two ends. Germline CDR1 reads SGDLS; CDR2 reads YYNGEE. The CDR3 is made up of 15 amino acids. CDR3 in amino acids: CASSLALRSTDTQYF. In DNA, the CDR3 is TGTGCCAGCAGCTTGGCACTAAGATCCACAGATACGCAGTATTTT. Combining the CDR3 with reference TRBV9 and TRBJ2-3 gives the whole variable domain DSGVTQTPKHLITATGQRVTLRCSPRSGDLSVYWYQQSLDQGLQFLIQYYNGEERAKGNILERFSAQQFPDLHSELNLSSLELGDSALYFCASSLALRSTDTQYFGPGTRLTVL.

The chain recombines TRBV4-1 with TRBJ2-6, with D possibly being TRBD1 (5 bases). The germline V gene encodes CDR1 MGHRA and CDR2 YSYEKL. The length of the CDR3 is 16 residues. V was clipped by 4 bases and J by 8 bases, with 18 bases between them. CDR3 in amino acids: CASSPSGAGTPNVLTF. For the CDR3, the DNA is TGCGCCAGCAGCCCGAGTGGGGCAGGAACGCCCAACGTCCTGACTTTC.